This TCR beta chain was profiled in a study of T cells in Graves' hyperthyroidism and ophthalmopathy. At least ten counts were recorded for this clonotype. V gave up 2 bases and J gave up 3 bases, with 16 bases separating them. CDR3 length equals 16 residues. The germline CDR1 and CDR2 sequences are SGHAT and FQDESV (reference sequence). Newly diagnosed hyperthyroidism patients aged 18 to 65 years had disease lasting under 2 months. RNA transcripts provided the source from which TCR beta CDR3 regions were amplified. The HTBI primer set was used in a first-round RT-PCR of the TCR CDR3. TCRdb analysed the multiplex PCR reads with MiXCR anew, one entry per CDR3 protein. The sample has a few hundred thousand distinct CDR3 sequences; 19% are singletons.

The chain carries TRBV11-1 and TRBJ1-2; D is ambiguous. Input material: blood. The TCR was taken from a woman aged 18-29 years with Graves' hyperthyroidism. The CDR3: CASSLRRTALDYGYTF. In DNA, the CDR3 is TGTGCCAGCAGCTTACGGAGGACGGCGCTAGACTATGGCTACACCTTC. Full variable domain (rest looked up from reference TRBV11-1 and TRBJ1-2): EAEVAQSPRYKITEKSQAVAFWCDPISGHATLYWYRQILGQGPELLVQFQDESVVDDSQLPKDRFSAERLKGVDSTLKIQPAELGDSAMYLCASSLRRTALDYGYTFGSGTRLTVV.